The present entry profiles one T cell receptor (beta chain) with its context. V shed 2 bases and J shed 6 bases, with 15 bases lying between them. The CDR3 is 15 amino acids. CDR1 is SGHRS and CDR2 is YFSETQ in the germline V gene. The data stem from a study of T-cell memory formation after mild COVID-19. One entry per CDR3 protein results from TCRdb running MiXCR on the 5' RACE reads. This sample has about 470,000 distinct CDR3 sequences; approximately 25% occur once, and the top ten carry about 12%. The sequence was collected from an adult woman who had mild COVID-19 (a few samples of this study predate the infection). Cell type and time point are not known. The chain is built from TRBV5-1 and TRBJ2-1; D is ambiguous. Material: PBMCs or a T cell subset sorted from them (not recorded which). Here the CDR3 reads CASSLSSSPTNEQFF. In nucleotides, the CDR3 is TGCGCCAGCAGCTTAAGTAGTAGTCCGACCAATGAGCAGTTCTTC.